These T cell receptor beta chains were read from a single sample in a study of T-cell memory formation after mild COVID-19. TCRdb fed the 5' RACE reads into MiXCR, producing one record per CDR3 protein. The sample has under 400,000 distinct CDR3 sequences; around 21% are singletons. The sequenced material came from PBMCs or a T cell subset sorted from them (not recorded which). Every receptor here comes from an adult woman who had mild COVID-19 (a few samples of this study predate the infection). Cell type and time point are not known. Both conserved end residues are part of each CDR3. A D gene is named only where the DNA matches it firmly. The listing skips clone size in some rows; elsewhere it reads once, few, many or a size class.

CASSQPSGGASGDTDTQYF	TGTGCCAGCAGCCAGCCAAGCGGGGGTGCTAGCGGCGACACAGATACGCAGTATTTT	19	NA	TRBD2	TRBV4-2	TRBJ2-3
CASSPVLAGGANVLTF	TGTGCCAGCTCACCCGTACTCGCGGGAGGGGCCAACGTCCTGACTTTC	16	NA	NA	TRBV18	TRBJ2-6
CSARGTSYEQYF	TGCAGTGCTAGAGGGACTAGCTACGAGCAGTACTTC	12	many	TRBD2	TRBV20-1	TRBJ2-7
CASSSTRTGELFF	TGTGCCAGCAGCTCAACCAGGACCGGGGAGCTGTTTTTT	13	few	NA	TRBV7-9	TRBJ2-2
CASSLAGLPRTGGYEQYF	TGCGCCAGCAGCTTGGCGGGCCTCCCCAGGACAGGGGGTTACGAGCAGTACTTC	18	few	TRBD1	TRBV5-1	TRBJ2-7
CASPFRTSGFF	TGTGCCAGCCCCTTTCGGACTAGCGGTTTCTTC	11	NA	TRBD2	TRBV6-7	TRBJ2-1
CAWSGVFADTQYF	TGTGCCTGGAGTGGAGTGTTTGCAGATACGCAGTATTTT	13	NA	NA	TRBV30	TRBJ2-3
CASSLRLAGEGEQFF	TGTGCCAGCAGCTTACGACTAGCGGGAGAAGGTGAGCAGTTCTTC	15	many	TRBD2	TRBV11-1	TRBJ2-1
CASSTTSGGRNEQFF	TGTGCCAGTAGCACGACTAGCGGCGGGCGCAATGAGCAGTTCTTC	15	NA	TRBD2	TRBV19	TRBJ2-1
CATSARGGDYGYTF	TGTGCCACCAGTGCCAGGGGAGGCGACTATGGCTACACCTTC	14	NA	NA	TRBV24-1	TRBJ1-2
CASSQAAREDTGELFF	TGCGCCAGCAGCCAGGCCGCGCGAGAGGATACCGGGGAGCTGTTTTTT	16	NA	NA	TRBV4-3	TRBJ2-2
CASRTGGQQDYTF	TGTGCCAGCAGGACCGGGGGACAACAGGACTACACCTTC	13	NA	NA	TRBV12-3/TRBV12-4	TRBJ1-2
CASSPIGGTSGRGGSYNEQFF	TGTGCCAGCAGCCCGATTGGAGGGACTAGCGGGAGGGGCGGCTCCTACAATGAGCAGTTCTTC	21	NA	TRBD2	TRBV7-3	TRBJ2-1
CASSPTHEQFF	TGTGCCAGCAGTCCGACACATGAGCAGTTCTTC	11	NA	NA	TRBV6-6	TRBJ2-1
CATLAGLPGANVLTF	TGTGCCACCTTAGCAGGGTTGCCTGGGGCCAACGTCCTGACTTTC	15	NA	NA	TRBV15	TRBJ2-6
CAISESGGSYEQYF	TGTGCCATCAGTGAGTCGGGCGGTTCCTACGAGCAGTACTTC	14	few	NA	TRBV10-3	TRBJ2-7
CASSAALLREELFF	TGTGCCAGCAGCGCTGCGCTACTCCGCGAGGAGCTGTTTTTT	14	few	NA	TRBV7-9	TRBJ2-2
CASSRGAITEAFF	TGTGCCAGCAGCCGGGGGGCCATCACTGAAGCTTTCTTT	13	NA	NA	TRBV12-3/TRBV12-4	TRBJ1-1
CSAEDRGQADTQYF	TGCAGTGCTGAGGACAGGGGGCAGGCAGATACGCAGTATTTT	14	NA	TRBD1	TRBV20-1	TRBJ2-3
CASKGYTSGVWETQYF	TGTGCCAGCAAAGGTTATACTAGCGGGGTTTGGGAGACCCAGTACTTC	16	few	TRBD2	TRBV2	TRBJ2-5
CATSRARLNEQFF	TGTGCCACCAGCAGAGCCAGGCTTAATGAGCAGTTCTTC	13	NA	NA	TRBV15	TRBJ2-1
CASGGQFYNEQFF	TGTGCCAGCGGGGGACAGTTCTACAATGAGCAGTTCTTC	13	NA	TRBD1	TRBV2	TRBJ2-1
CASSSTHDTDTQYF	TGTGCCAGCAGCTCAACCCACGACACAGATACGCAGTATTTT	14	NA	NA	TRBV5-4	TRBJ2-3
CSARGGGETQYF	TGCAGTGCTAGAGGGGGCGGCGAGACCCAGTACTTC	12	NA	NA	TRBV20-1	TRBJ2-5
CASSVGGQGGGPGYGYTF	TGTGCCAGCAGCGTAGGAGGACAAGGAGGGGGCCCTGGCTATGGCTACACCTTC	18	few	TRBD1	TRBV9	TRBJ1-2
CASSEPTGGVAEAFF	TGCGCCAGCAGTGAACCAACAGGGGGGGTGGCTGAAGCTTTCTTT	15	NA	TRBD1	TRBV10-2	TRBJ1-1
CASSQAPGASGRKDYEQYF	TGCGCCAGCAGCCAAGCCCCCGGGGCTAGCGGGAGGAAGGACTACGAGCAGTACTTC	19	NA	TRBD2	TRBV4-3	TRBJ2-7
CASSELSAGEKYF	TGTGCCAGCAGTGAACTCTCGGCCGGTGAGAAGTATTTT	13	few	NA	TRBV25-1	TRBJ2-3
CASSLEPPGAGGPGTGELFF	TGTGCCAGCAGCTTAGAGCCCCCAGGGGCGGGGGGGCCTGGCACCGGGGAGCTGTTTTTT	20	few	TRBD2	TRBV11-2	TRBJ2-2
CASTEGRLGETQYF	TGCGCCAGCACGGAGGGACGGCTCGGGGAGACCCAGTACTTC	14	NA	NA	TRBV5-1	TRBJ2-5
CASSPGEHSPLHF	TGTGCCAGCTCACCAGGAGAGCATTCACCCCTCCACTTT	13	NA	NA	TRBV18	TRBJ1-6
CASSVTGLSYNEQFF	TGTGCCAGCAGTGTGACGGGCCTCTCCTACAATGAGCAGTTCTTC	15	many	NA	TRBV2	TRBJ2-1
CATIIGTGNQPQHF	TGTGCCACCATCATTGGTACGGGCAATCAGCCCCAGCATTTT	14	NA	NA	TRBV6-5	TRBJ1-5
CASSLTGPGLPYEQYF	TGTGCCAGCAGCTTAACCGGCCCGGGGCTGCCCTACGAGCAGTACTTC	16	NA	NA	TRBV7-9	TRBJ2-7
CASSLVESPLHF	TGCGCCAGCAGCTTGGTTGAGTCACCCCTCCACTTT	12	NA	NA	TRBV5-1	TRBJ1-6
CASSLAPGATFQETQYF	TGTGCCAGCAGCTTAGCTCCCGGGGCAACCTTCCAAGAGACCCAGTACTTC	17	few	NA	TRBV7-9	TRBJ2-5
CASSRLSLSNQPQHF	TGCGCCAGCAGCCGACTAAGCCTAAGCAATCAGCCCCAGCATTTT	15	NA	NA	TRBV4-1	TRBJ1-5
CATSNQGARGYTF	TGTGCCACCAGCAACCAGGGGGCGCGGGGCTACACCTTC	13	few	TRBD1	TRBV15	TRBJ1-2
CAWSRGIDQPQHF	TGTGCCTGGAGTAGGGGGATCGATCAGCCCCAGCATTTT	13	few	NA	TRBV30	TRBJ1-5
CAISDRGGPDTQYF	TGTGCCATCAGCGACAGGGGCGGGCCAGATACGCAGTATTTT	14	NA	TRBD1	TRBV10-3	TRBJ2-3
CASSLTGRSYEQYF	TGTGCCAGCAGCTTAACGGGGCGCTCCTACGAGCAGTACTTC	14	NA	NA	TRBV7-9	TRBJ2-7
CASSAPRQGETQYF	TGTGCCAGCAGCGCACCGAGACAGGGGGAGACCCAGTACTTC	14	NA	TRBD1	TRBV7-9	TRBJ2-5
CASSIGRAGVDEQFF	TGTGCCAGCAGTATCGGCCGTGCGGGAGTTGATGAGCAGTTCTTC	15	few	TRBD2	TRBV7-8	TRBJ2-1
CASSGIGTGGMNTEAFF	TGTGCCAGCAGTGGGATCGGGACAGGGGGGATGAACACTGAAGCTTTCTTT	17	NA	TRBD1	TRBV12-3/TRBV12-4	TRBJ1-1
CASSPPDRTLANYGYTF	TGCGCCAGCTCTCCTCCGGACAGAACATTAGCTAACTATGGCTACACCTTC	17	NA	NA	TRBV5-1	TRBJ1-2
CASSLEGEGNQPQHF	TGCGCCAGCAGCTTGGAAGGGGAAGGCAATCAGCCCCAGCATTTT	15	NA	NA	TRBV5-1	TRBJ1-5
CASSSDRRSTYEQYF	TGTGCCAGCAGCTCCGACAGGCGAAGCACCTACGAGCAGTACTTC	15	NA	NA	TRBV7-8	TRBJ2-7
CASSEAGLEIF	TGTGCCAGCAGTGAAGCGGGACTGGAAATCTTC	11	NA	NA	TRBV25-1	TRBJ2-1
CSASSGLAKNIQYF	TGCAGTGCTAGCTCTGGGTTAGCCAAAAACATTCAGTACTTC	14	few	NA	TRBV20-1	TRBJ2-4
CASSLGVASGTDTQYF	TGCGCCAGCAGCTTGGGTGTGGCCTCGGGCACAGATACGCAGTATTTT	16	few	NA	TRBV5-1	TRBJ2-3
CASSRLGSYEQYF	TGTGCCAGCAGCCGCCTAGGTTCCTACGAGCAGTACTTC	13	many	NA	TRBV12-3/TRBV12-4	TRBJ2-7
CASSSDGGFNEQFF	TGTGCCAGCAGCTCAGATGGGGGTTTTAATGAGCAGTTCTTC	14	NA	NA	TRBV7-8	TRBJ2-1
CASNGAGGYEQYF	TGTGCCAGCAACGGGGCGGGAGGCTACGAGCAGTACTTC	13	few	TRBD2	TRBV2	TRBJ2-7
CASSPEERGASYNEQFF	TGTGCCAGCAGCCCCGAGGAGCGGGGGGCTTCCTACAATGAGCAGTTCTTC	17	few	TRBD2	TRBV12-3/TRBV12-4	TRBJ2-1
CASSLSSGTYNEQLF	TGTGCCAGCAGTTTATCTAGCGGGACGTACAATGAGCAGTTATTC	15	NA	TRBD2	TRBV12-3/TRBV12-4	TRBJ2-1